This T cell receptor (beta chain) is from a study of tumor-infiltrating lymphocytes in oesophageal squamous cell carcinoma. TCRdb re-derived calls from the PCR reads in MiXCR, one entry per CDR3 protein. Of about 11,000 distinct CDR3 sequences in the sample, around half were seen once. Germline CDR1 reads MDHEN; CDR2 reads SYDVKM. The CDR3 is made up of 14 amino acids. The chain joins TRBV28 to TRBJ2-1; 7 nucleotides agree with TRBD2. The J call may be faulty, since TRBJ2-7 better matches the DNA end. This TCR was sampled from a male donor with esophageal squamous cell carcinoma. Material for sequencing was esophageal tumor tissue. In nucleotides, the CDR3 is TGTGCCAGCAGTTATCGAGCGGGATCCTACGAGCAGTACTTC. This gives the protein CASSYRAGSYEQYF.